A single T cell receptor beta chain is shown here with its context. Its antigen is unknown. This record comes from a study of T cells after yellow fever vaccination. Study conclusions and caveats: Booster samples showed a return of most primary-vaccination clones (around 96% CD4, 88% CD8).

The CDR3 sequence is 14 residues long. The germline V and J ends were trimmed by 0 bases and 3 bases, with 9 bases remaining between them. Germline V CDR1 and CDR2: SGHKS, YYEKEE (reference sequence). Each CDR3 protein gets one entry after TCRdb re-called the 5' RACE reads with MiXCR. The profile shows about 74,000 distinct CDR3 sequences, about 6.6% of them singletons. Sequenced here: CD8+ T cells sorted from PBMCs, sampled about 5 days after the first yellow fever vaccination. This TCR derives from a man younger than 35 who received the YFV17D yellow fever vaccine. V is TRBV5-5 and J is TRBJ2-5, with D perhaps matching TRBD2 (6 bases). CDR3 in amino acids: CASSLVGGKETQYF. The CDR3, as DNA: TGTGCCAGCAGCTTGGTCGGGGGTAAAGAGACCCAGTACTTC.